The 32 T cell receptor beta chains listed next were all sequenced from one sample in a study of T cell repertoires in cytomegalovirus infection. TCRdb re-called the reads through MiXCR, storing one row per CDR3 protein. The data hold hundreds of thousands of distinct CDR3 sequences, with approximately 24% observed a single time. The sample was CD8+ T cells from PBMCs. The receptor set was obtained from a human donor in good health (CMV status not recorded). Some clones in this sample may be carry-over from other donors' samples.

The table lists this clonotype with many counts. Germline is not matched at one junction end, which may reflect a read error. This rearrangement joins TRBV12-3 or TRBV12-4 to TRBJ2-1; 7 bases are shared with TRBD1. The CDR3 is made up of 14 amino acids. Here the CDR3 DNA reads TGTGCCAGCAGCTTAGGGGGCCCCTACAATGAGCAGTTCTTC. This encodes CASSLGGPYNEQFF.

There are many counts of this clonotype. The chain carries TRBV6-2 or TRBV6-3 and TRBJ2-1; 10 bases line up with TRBD1. The junction had 10 bases not matched to a gene; V was cut back by 2 bases and J by 6 bases. Germline CDR1 reads MNHEY; CDR2 reads SVGEGT. This CDR3 has 17 amino acids. The CDR3 DNA reads TGTGCCAGCAGTTACCTAATGCCGGGACAGGGGACCAATGAGCAGTTCTTC. This translates into CASSYLMPGQGTNEQFF.

A note on this clonotype: Being one base from a much bigger clone, this may be a read error. The V and J genes are TRBV6-8 and TRBJ2-3, with 12 bases lining up with TRBD2. The CDR3 contains 14 residues. From germline, CDR1 is MNHGY and CDR2 SAAAGT. The CDR3: CTSSGLAGTDTQYF. As DNA, the CDR3 is TGTACCAGCAGCGGACTAGCGGGAACTGATACGCAGTATTTT.

This clonotype was seen only a few times. The V and J genes are TRBV7-9 and TRBJ2-7; D might be TRBD2 (5 bases). This CDR3 is 15 amino acids long. V shed 6 bases and J shed 0 bases, with 15 bases lying between them. Germline CDR1 is SEHNR and CDR2 is FQNEAQ (reference sequence). The CDR3 DNA sequence: TGTGCCAGCAGTCCTCCCGGGGTGGACTCCTACGAGCAGTACTTC. Its protein is CASSPPGVDSYEQYF.

As for this clonotype: The junction and the germline gene differ at one end; a read error may be behind it. The chain combines TRBV12-3 or TRBV12-4 with TRBJ2-5; D possibly uses TRBD1 or TRBD2 (5 bases each). This CDR3 is built from 14 residues. This chain's CDR3 is CANSFEVEGETQYF. CDR3 DNA: TGTGCCAACAGTTTTGAGGTCGAGGGGGAGACCCAGTACTTC.

J is TRBJ2-1 and V is TRBV4-1; TRBD1 agrees at 7 bases. Germline CDR1 is MGHRA and CDR2 is YSYEKL. The ends lost 2 bases at V and 5 bases at J; junction bases unmatched: 9. This CDR3 is built from 16 residues. CDR3 DNA: TGCGCCAGCAGCCAATCCGACAGGGAAGAAGACAATGAGCAGTTCTTC. It codes for CASSQSDREEDNEQFF.

This clonotype came up a few times. This chain links TRBV28 with TRBJ2-1; 8 positions match TRBD1. The junction had 11 bases not matched to a gene; V was cut back by 6 bases and J by 4 bases. CDR3 length: 16 residues. Germline values: CDR1 MDHEN, CDR2 SYDVKM. The CDR3 coding sequence is TGTGCCAGCAGACTGTCGGTACAGGGGGAATACAATGAGCAGTTCTTC. Its translation: CASRLSVQGEYNEQFF.

The CDR3 loop is CASSLGPGQRNQPQHF. As DNA, the CDR3 is TGTGCCAGCAGCTTAGGCCCGGGACAGAGGAATCAGCCCCAGCATTTT. The chain joins TRBV7-2 to TRBJ1-5, with TRBD1 matching 7 bases. Unmatched junction bases numbered 7, after V lost 1 base and J lost 4 bases. The CDR3 is made up of 16 amino acids. The germline V gene has CDR1 SGHTA and CDR2 FQGNSA.

The chain uses TRBV6-6 and TRBJ2-7, with TRBD2 matching over 7 bases. Germline CDR1 is MNHNY and CDR2 is SVGAGI (reference sequence). J lost 7 bases, V lost 5 bases, and 8 bases had no gene match. The CDR3 runs 13 residues. CDR3 in DNA: TGTGCCAGCAGTCACGGGCGGGGAGGGGAGCAGTACGTC. It is translated as CASSHGRGGEQYV.

Comment on this clonotype: Just one base apart from a much larger clone, this may be a read error. V usage is TRBV6-5 and J usage is TRBJ2-5; TRBD1 aligns across 8 bases. CDR1 and CDR2 (germline): MNHEY, SVGAGI. This CDR3 has 16 residues. CDR3 sequence: CASSYFRGRYQETQYF. The CDR3 nucleotides are TGTGCCAGCAGTTACTTCAGGGGGCGCTACCAGGAGACCCAGTACTTC.

This clonotype is termed medium-sized. The chain combines TRBV19 with TRBJ1-1; D gene unclear. The CDR3 has 13 amino acids. V lost 3 bases and J lost 1, with 6 bases in between. The germline CDR1 and CDR2 sequences are LNHDA and SQIVND (reference sequence). The chain's CDR3 is CASSISENTEAFF. DNA of the CDR3: TGTGCCAGTAGTATCAGTGAGAACACTGAAGCTTTCTTT.

This clonotype was seen only a few times. The chain combines TRBV7-9 with TRBJ1-3; D call uncertain. V lost 1 base and J 4 bases, leaving 20 bases between the germline ends. CDR1 SEHNR and CDR2 FQNEAQ come from the germline V gene (reference sequence). This CDR3 has 18 amino acids. The CDR3 loop is CASSLVSGSAVRGNTIYF. The CDR3 coding sequence is TGTGCCAGCAGCTTAGTATCGGGCAGCGCCGTACGAGGAAACACCATATATTTT.

This rearrangement joins TRBV6-2 or TRBV6-3 to TRBJ2-3, with TRBD2 matching 8 bases. This CDR3 has 14 amino acids. Trimming took 5 bases from V and 5 from J; bases not matched to a gene: 6. Looked up from germline, CDR1 is MNHEY and CDR2 is SVGEGT. The CDR3 bases are TGTGCCAGCAGTGCCTCCGGGAGGGGAGATACGCAGTATTTT. Amino acids: CASSASGRGDTQYF.

In nucleotides, the CDR3 is TGCAGCGTGCGCACAGAGAAGTCGCAGTATTTT. Translated: CSVRTEKSQYF. V usage is TRBV29-1 and J usage is TRBJ2-3; the D is unclear. Trimming stripped 6 bases from V and 10 bases from J, with 14 bases between. The CDR3 runs 11 residues. The germline V gene has CDR1 SQVTM and CDR2 ANQGSEA.

The chain links TRBV15 to TRBJ1-5; D might be TRBD1 (5 bases). The CDR3 loop spans 16 amino acids. Germline assignment: CDR1 LNHNV and CDR2 YYDKDF (reference sequence). Trimming stripped 0 bases from V and 0 bases from J, with 9 bases between. The CDR3 DNA follows: TGTGCCACCAGCAGAGATACGACAGCTAGCAATCAGCCCCAGCATTTT. The encoded protein is CATSRDTTASNQPQHF.

This clonotype has just a few counts. The V and J genes are TRBV27 and TRBJ2-1; a possible D gene is TRBD1 (5 bases). The CDR3 is made up of 13 amino acids. Per the germline V gene, CDR1 is MNHEY and CDR2 is SMNVEV (reference sequence). Trimming removed 7 bases from V and 7 bases from J, with 14 bases in between. The CDR3 region is CASTIGVGNEQFF. The CDR3 region has the DNA TGTGCCAGCACCATAGGGGTTGGAAATGAGCAGTTCTTC.

As for this clonotype: The DNA is left out, because the CDR3 cannot be placed on it with certainty; the CDR3 is given as TCRdb lists it. The genes are TRBV6-8 and TRBJ2-1; the table gives TRBD2 as D, unverified against the DNA. 17 amino acids form the CDR3, both terminal residues included. CDR1 and CDR2 (germline): MNHGY, SAAAGT. CDR3: CASSSSGLASLYNEQFF.

J is TRBJ2-7 and V is TRBV11-2; TRBD1 matches 10 bases. Germline assignment: CDR1 SGHAT and CDR2 FQNNGV. The V gene end was trimmed by 5 bases and the J gene end by 3 bases; junction bases not matched to a gene: 10. The CDR3 runs to 16 residues. DNA for the CDR3: TGTGCCAGCAGCCTCGATCCAGGGACAGGGGACTACGAGCAGTACTTC. This sequence encodes CASSLDPGTGDYEQYF.

This clonotype was recorded many times. This rearrangement joins TRBV7-9 to TRBJ1-2; no definite D call. This CDR3 has 18 amino acids. V lost 1 base to trimming and J lost 2 bases, with 20 bases between them. CDR1 is SEHNR, CDR2 FQNEAQ, per germline (reference sequence). In DNA form, the CDR3 reads TGTGCCAGCAGCTTAGATAGGATTTCGCTACAGCCGAACTATGGCTACACCTTC. Translating it yields CASSLDRISLQPNYGYTF.

This clonotype came up a few times. V and J are TRBV6-2 or TRBV6-3 and TRBJ2-1; the D gene is possibly TRBD2 (5 bases). The CDR3 loop spans 15 amino acids. The germline gives CDR1 MNHEY, CDR2 SVGEGT. V shed 2 bases and J shed 2 bases, with 10 bases lying between them. Here the CDR3 reads CASSYGRVAYNEQFF. CDR3 coding DNA: TGTGCCAGCAGTTACGGGCGGGTGGCCTACAATGAGCAGTTCTTC.

This clonotype was detected a few times. The V call is TRBV25-1, the J call TRBJ2-1; a possible D gene is TRBD1 (6 bases). Germline V gene data show CDR1 as MGHDK and CDR2 as SYGVNS. V was pared by 4 bases and J by 4 bases, with 26 bases between. CDR3 length: 19 residues. The CDR3 sequence is CASSGAGEGREPIYNEQFF. CDR3 DNA: TGTGCCAGCAGTGGGGCAGGGGAAGGTCGAGAGCCCATTTACAATGAGCAGTTCTTC.

Notes on this clonotype: This may come from a read error, since a much larger clone is one base off. V and J are TRBV7-3 and TRBJ1-5, with a weak D call TRBD1 (5 bases). The DNA end is more similar to TRBJ2-3, so the J call may be wrong. The CDR3 is 18 amino acids. Germline V CDR1 and CDR2: SGHTA, FQGTGA. DNA of the CDR3: TGTGCCAGCAGCTTAAGCTTCGACAGCCCTGTCCCAATCATAGCCCAGTATTTT. Its protein product is CASSLSFDSPVPIIAQYF.

The chain joins TRBV2 to TRBJ1-1; 9 bases are shared with TRBD1. The V segment lost 10 bases and the J segment 5 bases; nucleotides outside the gene matches: 8. CDR1 is SNHLY, CDR2 FYNNEI, per germline. This CDR3 has 13 residues. The CDR3 bases are TGTGCCAACCCGACAGGGGGTGGGACTGAAGCTTTCTTT. Translation: CANPTGGGTEAFF.

Only a few counts were recorded for this clonotype. It is unclear where the CDR3 begins or ends on the DNA, so no DNA is shown, and the CDR3 is as TCRdb lists it. The chain couples TRBV7-5 to TRBJ2-1; the DNA was not used to check the table's D call, TRBD1. TRBV7-5 is flagged as a pseudogene. Both ends counted, the CDR3 spans 19 residues. CDR3 residues: CISVSEAPGGPSSYNEQFF.

The rearrangement links TRBV6-2 or TRBV6-3 to TRBJ2-7; D is unclear. The CDR3 sequence is 13 residues long. The germline V gene has CDR1 MNHEY and CDR2 SVGEGT. V was clipped by 2 bases and J by 4 bases, with 9 bases between them. The CDR3 sequence: CASSYAPNYEQYV. CDR3 in DNA: TGTGCCAGCAGTTACGCCCCTAATTACGAGCAGTACGTC.

The gene calls are TRBV7-6 and TRBJ2-1; unclear D gene. Germline CDR1 SGHVS, CDR2 FNYEAQ. The CDR3 loop spans 15 amino acids. V shed 4 bases and J shed 4 bases, with 14 bases lying between them. The CDR3 sequence is CASSSDPNPYNEQFF. The CDR3 bases are TGTGCCAGCAGCTCAGACCCAAACCCGTACAATGAGCAGTTCTTC.

There are many counts of this clonotype. At one end the junction does not follow the germline gene, possibly because of a read error. The rearrangement joins TRBV7-2 to TRBJ1-1; D call uncertain. This CDR3 is 15 amino acids long. Germline V gene sequence: CDR1 SGHTA, CDR2 FQGNSA. The CDR3 region is CASSLLAVENSEAFF. CDR3 DNA sequence: TGTGCCAGCAGCTTATTGGCGGTGGAGAACTCTGAAGCTTTCTTT.

This clonotype turned up a few times. The CDR3 DNA reads TGTGCCAGCGGTCTAGCGGGGAATAGGAATGAGCAGTTCTTC. Its protein product is CASGLAGNRNEQFF. The chain is built from TRBV9 and TRBJ2-1, with 9 nucleotides matching TRBD2. The V gene's germline CDR1 is SGDLS and CDR2 YYNGEE. V lost 7 bases and J lost 7; bases outside the gene matches: 9. This CDR3 is built from 14 residues.

This clonotype was observed a few times. The genes are TRBV29-1 and TRBJ2-1, with 14 bases that match TRBD2. V lost 7 bases, J lost 6 bases, and 11 bases stayed unmatched. The CDR3 spans 16 residues. Germline values: CDR1 SQVTM, CDR2 ANQGSEA. CDR3 residues: CSAGLAGASIVNEQFF. Written as DNA, the CDR3 is TGCAGCGCGGGACTAGCGGGGGCGTCGATCGTCAATGAGCAGTTCTTC.

The CDR3 sequence is CASSYRKTQYF. The CDR3 region has the DNA TGTGCCAGCAGTTACCGGAAGACCCAGTACTTC. V gene TRBV6-2 or TRBV6-3 combines with J gene TRBJ2-5; D unclear. This CDR3 is 11 amino acids long. The V gene's germline CDR1 is MNHEY and CDR2 SVGEGT. V lost 2 bases to trimming and J lost 6 bases, with 4 bases between them.

This chain uses TRBV28 with TRBJ2-2; the D gene is possibly TRBD1 (6 bases). The ends were cut back, 8 bases at V and 1 base at J, with 14 bases in the middle. The germline V gene has CDR1 MDHEN and CDR2 SYDVKM. The length of the CDR3 is 15 residues. Here the CDR3 reads CASCSRGGNTGELFF. CDR3 sequence (DNA): TGTGCCAGCTGCTCTAGAGGGGGGAACACCGGGGAGCTGTTTTTT.

The chain is built from TRBV20-1 and TRBJ2-2; D is unclear. CDR3 length equals 11 residues. The V end lost 4 bases, the J end lost 6 bases, and 6 bases lay between the germline ends. Germline loops: CDR1 DFQATT, CDR2 SNEGSKA (reference sequence). This chain's CDR3 is CSATGPGELFF. CDR3 nucleotides: TGCAGTGCTACAGGTCCCGGGGAGCTGTTTTTT.